A selection of T cell receptor beta chains follows, all from one sample in a study of blood T cells in healthy people across ages. From the 5' RACE reads, TCRdb called clonotypes with MiXCR, one entry per CDR3 protein. Among hundreds of thousands of distinct CDR3 sequences listed, 49% were seen once. The source material was blood. Receptors were obtained from a woman aged 55-69 years in good health. Both conserved end residues are part of each CDR3.

TRBJ2-7,TRBV6-2/TRBV6-3,CASSYSTGRDASYEQYF
TRBJ1-3,TRBV6-2/TRBV6-3,CASSSYGNTIYF
TRBJ2-3,TRBV14,CASSQATPSTDTQYF
TRBJ1-2,TRBV29-1,CSVDPGGPYGYTF
TRBJ2-7,TRBV27,CASSLQGVGDEQYF
TRBJ2-7,TRBV5-1,CASSWGLAGLYNEQYF
TRBJ1-6,TRBV4-3,CASSPGVGPGNGSPLHF
TRBJ2-1,TRBV6-5,CASGRGGYNEQFF
-,TRBV5-4,CASSPRAGVTYEQYF
TRBJ2-4,TRBV20-1,CSGAGHPLAKNIQYF
TRBJ1-2,TRBV20-1,CSASRGLGNYGYTF
TRBJ2-5,TRBV12-3/TRBV12-4,CASSRRGWQETQYF
TRBJ2-7,TRBV7-2,CASSILAGTSSYEQYF
TRBJ2-7,TRBV6-5,CASSYSKGYEQYF
TRBJ2-2,TRBV6-5,CASSYSAYTGELFF
TRBJ2-4,TRBV29-1,CSVAQGAENIQYF
TRBJ1-2,TRBV2,CASRGGVGNYGYTF
TRBJ2-2,TRBV5-6,CASSLVWGQTSTGELFF
TRBJ1-1,TRBV7-2,CASSFGPLTVNTEAFF
TRBJ2-3,TRBV14,CASSQDGWEKTDTQYF
TRBJ1-5,TRBV20-1,CSAPAGLAQHF
TRBJ2-1,TRBV12-3/TRBV12-4,CASIGTSGRFAGSYNEQFF
TRBJ1-1,TRBV2,CASRRDRGLGRAFF
TRBJ1-2,TRBV20-1,CSARSVGGYTF
TRBJ2-3,TRBV29-1,CSVDRSHTSGRAGTDTQYF
TRBJ1-1,TRBV6-6,CASAMNTEAFF
TRBJ2-1,TRBV20-1,CSATALAASSYNEQFF
TRBJ1-2,TRBV12-3/TRBV12-4,CASSGNLGVSDYGYTF
TRBJ2-3,TRBV12-3/TRBV12-4,CASSLSLAGGTDTQYF
-,TRBV6-2/TRBV6-3,CASSFNLAGERGTQYF
TRBJ2-7,TRBV7-2,CASSSTALSSYEQYF
TRBJ2-7,TRBV30,CAWSPGAEGYEQYF
TRBJ1-2,TRBV6-1,CASSENNYGYTF
TRBJ2-7,TRBV24-1,CATRPSGSHEQYF
TRBJ1-4,TRBV28,CASRWDRGATSEKLFF
TRBJ1-1,TRBV18,CASSPLKGNTEAFF
-,TRBV7-2,CASRQTSSGTQYF
TRBJ2-7,TRBV20-1,CSALGQWGSYEQYF
TRBJ2-1,TRBV4-2,CASSRHLAGVDNEQFF
-,TRBV10-3,CAISDTTSGRARRNEQYF
TRBJ2-1,TRBV5-1,CASSLAFEDREFF
TRBJ2-5,TRBV10-3,CAISDRGTSGRYQETQYF
TRBJ1-2,TRBV25-1,CASSEAGWSYGYTF
TRBJ1-5,TRBV7-9,CASSLDRWGNQPQHF
TRBJ2-3,TRBV2,CASSECGAQYF
TRBJ2-7,TRBV6-2/TRBV6-3,CASRKAGGPYEQYF
TRBJ2-2,TRBV20-1,CSARVSGHTGELFF
TRBJ2-1,TRBV29-1,CSVSLTSRLNEQFF
TRBJ2-3,TRBV20-1,CSAKKSTSSADTQYF
TRBJ2-3,TRBV7-2,CASSSLAGVTPSTDTQYF
TRBJ2-5,TRBV7-2,CASSPRRQQETQYF
-,TRBV9,CASSGFVGGEQYF
TRBJ2-1,TRBV7-2,CASSLASRGGGSEQFF